A selection of T cell receptor beta chains follows, all from one sample in a study of blood T cell repertoires in COVID-19. Sequencing was performed with immunoSEQ multiplex PCR; in TCRdb, only in-frame clones are kept and a portion is missing. The sample consists of about 400,000 clones, 88% of them appearing once. The sample was PBMCs or T cells enriched from blood (not recorded which). These receptors all stem from a woman aged 40 to 50 with acute COVID-19. Each CDR3 is given with its conserved first and last residue. D genes are given only for firm matches. Clone size, where shown, is once, few, many, or a class for clones that have expanded.

>TRBV28|TRBJ1-1|NA|NA|18
CASSLRGRRGGRFTEAFF
TGTGCCAGCAGTTTAAGGGGTAGGAGGGGAGGTAGGTTCACTGAAGCTTTCTTT
>TRBV6-5|TRBJ1-6|NA|TRBD1|15
CASSTDRAKPSPLHF
TGTGCCAGCAGTACGGACAGGGCCAAGCCGTCACCCCTCCACTTT
>TRBV5-1|TRBJ2-7|few|NA|15
CASSLEPGLSYEQYF
TGCGCCAGCAGCTTGGAACCAGGTCTCTCCTACGAGCAGTACTTC
>TRBV27|TRBJ2-7|NA|NA|13
CASSLRVLSEQYF
TGTGCCAGCAGTCTCAGGGTGTTGAGCGAGCAGTACTTC
>TRBV9|TRBJ2-5|NA|NA|17
CASSVGVRGPAGETQYF
TGTGCCAGCAGCGTAGGGGTGCGGGGGCCCGCCGGGGAGACCCAGTACTTC
>TRBV4-1|TRBJ2-6|NA|NA|14
CASSFSSGANVLTF
TGCGCCAGCAGCTTTAGCTCTGGGGCCAACGTCCTGACTTTC
>TRBV7-8|TRBJ2-1|NA|NA|14
CASSYYRGLNEQFF
TGTGCCAGCAGCTATTACAGGGGACTCAATGAGCAGTTCTTC
>TRBV6-5|TRBJ2-1|NA|TRBD1|15
CASSYGTGVDNEQFF
TGTGCCAGCAGTTACGGGACAGGGGTTGACAATGAGCAGTTCTTC
>TRBV11-3|TRBJ2-1|NA|NA|14
CASSLASSYNEQFF
TGTGCCAGCAGCCTCGCGAGCTCCTACAATGAGCAGTTCTTC
>TRBV6-5|TRBJ2-1|NA|TRBD1|14
CASSGTVVYNEQFF
TGTGCCAGCTCCGGGACAGTAGTTTACAATGAGCAGTTCTTC
>TRBV4-1|TRBJ1-2|once|TRBD1|15
CASSQGPGTGDGYTF
TGCGCCAGCAGCCAAGGTCCGGGGACAGGGGATGGCTACACCTTC
>TRBV6-5|TRBJ1-1|NA|NA|11
CASPHTAEAFF
TGTGCCAGCCCCCACACAGCTGAAGCTTTCTTT
>TRBV2|TRBJ1-2|NA|TRBD1|16
CASSNTGTGKNYGYTF
TGTGCCAGCAGTAACACCGGGACAGGGAAAAACTATGGCTACACCTTC
>TRBV4-2|TRBJ1-3|many|NA|15
CASSQGPGAGNTIYF
TGTGCCAGCAGCCAAGGGCCAGGGGCTGGAAACACCATATATTTT
>TRBV7-8|TRBJ2-5|NA|NA|14
CASSLRGLEETQYF
TGTGCCAGCAGCTTACGGGGATTAGAAGAGACCCAGTACTTC
>TRBV6-5|TRBJ1-1|NA|TRBD1|15
CSTQGQGGRATEAFF
TGTTCCACCCAGGGGCAGGGGGGACGAGCCACTGAAGCTTTCTTT
>TRBV3-1/TRBV3-2|TRBJ2-1|NA|NA|15
CASSQDVRDTNEQFF
TGTGCCAGCAGCCAAGACGTCCGCGACACCAATGAGCAGTTCTTC
>TRBV4-1|TRBJ1-1|NA|NA|14
CASSQDRVNTEAFF
TGCGCCAGCAGCCAAGATAGAGTGAACACTGAAGCTTTCTTT
>TRBV18|TRBJ2-7|NA|TRBD2|16
CASSPTTSGGSYEQYF
TGTGCCAGCTCACCCACGACTAGCGGGGGTAGCTACGAGCAGTACTTC
>TRBV7-9|TRBJ1-1|NA|NA|16
CASSLQRQSWDTEAFF
TGTGCCAGCAGCCTCCAAAGACAGTCTTGGGACACTGAAGCTTTCTTT
>TRBV18|TRBJ1-1|NA|TRBD1|19
CASSANSGTGASWNTEAFF
TGTGCCAGCTCAGCAAACTCCGGGACAGGGGCCTCCTGGAACACTGAAGCTTTCTTT
>TRBV5-4|TRBJ1-2|NA|NA|16
CASSSGTGGGSYGYTF
TGTGCCAGCAGCTCCGGGACTGGGGGTGGGTCCTATGGCTACACCTTC
>TRBV30|TRBJ1-6|NA|NA|13
CAWRSDGDSPLHF
TGTGCCTGGAGGTCAGATGGTGATTCACCCCTCCACTTT
>TRBV2|TRBJ1-1|NA|TRBD1|14
CASSRQGAQTEAFF
TGTGCCAGCAGTCGACAGGGGGCGCAGACTGAAGCTTTCTTT
>TRBV5-1|TRBJ1-2|NA|NA|13
CASSFISGDGYTF
TGCGCCAGCAGCTTCATTAGCGGGGACGGCTACACCTTC
>TRBV6-5|TRBJ1-5|NA|NA|15
CASSPRGSGNQPQHF
TGTGCCAGCAGCCCCCGGGGTTCGGGCAATCAGCCCCAGCATTTT
>TRBV11-2|TRBJ2-7|once|TRBD1|13
CASSPTGGYEQYF
TGTGCCAGCAGCCCGACAGGGGGGTACGAGCAGTACTTC
>TRBV6-5|TRBJ1-2|NA|TRBD1|15
CASSYYGTGVNGYTF
TGTGCCAGCAGTTACTACGGGACAGGGGTTAATGGCTACACCTTC
>TRBV5-1|TRBJ2-1|NA|TRBD2|16
CASSQGTSFPYNEQFF
TGCGCCAGCAGCCAAGGGACTAGCTTCCCCTACAATGAGCAGTTCTTC
>TRBV18|TRBJ2-7|once|TRBD1|17
CASSTTGGLGARYEQYF
TGTGCCAGCTCAACGACAGGGGGCCTGGGGGCACGCTACGAGCAGTACTTC
>TRBV4-2|TRBJ1-5|NA|TRBD1|15
CASSEGQGDNQPQHF
TGTGCCAGCAGCGAAGGACAGGGAGACAATCAGCCCCAGCATTTT
>TRBV2|TRBJ2-7|once|NA|12
CASKGVSYEQYF
TGTGCCAGCAAGGGGGTCTCCTACGAGCAGTACTTC
>TRBV29-1|TRBJ1-3|NA|NA|14
CSVTRQSSGNTIYF
TGCAGCGTGACAAGGCAATCCTCTGGAAACACCATATATTTT
>TRBV15|TRBJ2-2|NA|TRBD1|15
CATREGTGAHGELFF
TGTGCCACCAGGGAGGGGACAGGGGCCCACGGGGAGCTGTTTTTT
>TRBV5-6|TRBJ2-2|once|TRBD1|15
CASSLPTGGTGELFF
TGTGCCAGCAGCCTACCGACAGGGGGTACCGGGGAGCTGTTTTTT
>TRBV2|TRBJ2-5|NA|TRBD2|14
CASSDRTSQETQYF
TGTGCCAGCAGTGACCGGACTAGCCAAGAGACCCAGTACTTC
>TRBV5-1|TRBJ2-3|NA|NA|14
CASSYTGRTDTQYF
TGCGCCAGCAGCTATACAGGACGCACAGATACGCAGTATTTT
>TRBV18|TRBJ2-7|NA|NA|13
CASSSQQGNEQYF
TGTGCCAGCTCATCCCAACAGGGAAACGAGCAGTACTTC
>TRBV6-6|TRBJ1-6|NA|NA|15
CASRSRQSYNSPLHF
TGTGCCAGCAGATCTCGACAGTCCTATAATTCACCCCTCCACTTT
>TRBV7-2|TRBJ1-2|NA|NA|13
CASSLDENYGYTF
TGTGCCAGCAGCTTAGACGAGAACTATGGCTACACCTTC
>TRBV12-3/TRBV12-4|TRBJ1-2|NA|NA|12
CASSLGVYGYTF
TGTGCCAGCAGTTTGGGAGTTTATGGCTACACCTTC
>TRBV9|TRBJ2-1|few|TRBD2|15
CASSVVGLAHNEQFF
TGTGCCAGCAGCGTAGTGGGACTAGCCCACAATGAGCAGTTCTTC